This T cell receptor (beta chain) was captured by sequencing in a study of kidney transplant recipient with SARS-CoV-2 infection. This clonotype was seen at least ten times. TCRdb used MiXCR to reprocess the reads, holding one entry per CDR3 protein. The table records 200,000 to 300,000 distinct CDR3 sequences, 25% to 30% of them present only once. V was pared by 0 bases and J by 2 bases, with 11 bases between. Germline-derived CDR1 and CDR2 are LNHNV and YYDKDF (reference sequence). The CDR3 extends over 15 amino acids. The sample consisted of a blood sample, taken at baseline and around day 110 from a kidney transplant recipient. The V call is TRBV15, the J call TRBJ2-7; D is unclear. The receptor was isolated from a male patient aged 30 to 40 who had COVID-19 and was a kidney transplant recipient. A subset of T cells may come from the graft donor. In nucleotides, the CDR3 is TGTGCCACCAGCAGAGATAGAGAGGAGACCTACGAGCAGTACTTC. It codes for CATSRDREETYEQYF.